Each of the 27 T cell receptor beta chains below was sequenced from the same sample in a study of vaccination effects on CD4 cells after COVID-19. Once cultured for more than nine days, the cells underwent separation to obtain CD4+ T cells. Each participant was administered two doses of either the BNT162b2 or the mRNA-1273 vaccine. These receptors have no known antigen. Some clones are missing from TCRdb's copy, which holds only in-frame ones; the method was immunoSEQ multiplex PCR. Here the sample spans 50,000 to 60,000 clones, around 73% being singletons. Sequencing was performed on CD4+ T cells from PBMCs cultured without peptide, taken after COVID-19 vaccination. The receptors here all came from a human donor who received a COVID-19 vaccine.

J is TRBJ1-1 and V is TRBV4-2; unclear D gene. The length of the CDR3 is 13 residues. Germline-derived CDR1 and CDR2 are LGHNA and YNFKEQ. V was pared by 1 base and J by 3 bases, with 6 bases between. The CDR3 region has the DNA TGTGCCAGCAGCCAAGGTGAGGACACTGAAGCTTTCTTT. Translated: CASSQGEDTEAFF.

J is TRBJ2-7 and V is TRBV7-9; no clear D gene. Germline V gives CDR1 SEHNR, CDR2 FQNEAQ (reference sequence). The CDR3 has 14 residues. Trimming cost V 1 base and J 1 base, with 8 bases left between them. This CDR3 is CASSLGSTSYEQYF. The CDR3, as DNA: TGTGCCAGCAGCTTAGGCAGTACATCCTACGAGCAGTACTTC.

V usage is TRBV6-6 and J usage is TRBJ2-7; possibly TRBD2 for D (6 bases). CDR3 length: 11 residues. Germline CDR1 reads MNHNY; CDR2 reads SVGAGI (reference sequence). The V end was cut by 6 bases, the J end by 5 bases, with 8 bases between. The CDR3 DNA reads TGTGCCAGCAGACTAGCCCACGAGCAGTACTTC. Encoded protein: CASRLAHEQYF.

The rearrangement joins TRBV21-1 to TRBJ2-1; no check of the table's D call, TRBD1, against the DNA was made. TRBV21-1 is a documented pseudogene. The CDR3 runs to 15 residues. The DNA for the CDR3 is TGTGCCAGCAGCAACCGGGACAGGGTAGGGAGTGAGCAGTTCTTC. Its protein is CASSNRDRVGSEQFF.

The chain has TRBV12-3 or TRBV12-4 and TRBJ1-1, with TRBD1 matching over 8 bases. J was trimmed by 9 bases and V by 5 bases; bases with no gene match: 5. This CDR3 region has 12 residues. The CDR3 sequence: CASSQDRVKAFF. The CDR3 coding sequence is TGTGCCAGCAGTCAGGACAGGGTCAAAGCTTTCTTT.

The V and J genes are TRBV12-3 or TRBV12-4 and TRBJ1-5; TRBD1 is a possible D gene (5 bases). V lost 3 bases and J lost 6, with 9 bases in between. This CDR3 region has 13 residues. CDR3 amino acids: CASSFLGVQPQHF. In DNA, the CDR3 is TGTGCCAGCAGTTTTTTAGGGGTTCAGCCCCAGCATTTT.

The J gene is TRBJ1-3, the V gene TRBV19, with 7 bases matching TRBD1. This CDR3 region has 18 residues. With 7 bases clipped from V and 0 bases from J, the junction kept 15 bases outside the gene matches. The germline CDR1 and CDR2 sequences are LNHDA and SQIVND (reference sequence). CDR3 sequence reads: CASMTGRRLVVSGNTIYF. CDR3 in DNA: TGTGCCAGTATGACAGGGCGCCGGCTTGTCGTCTCTGGAAACACCATATATTTT.

The chain combines TRBV6-5 with TRBJ2-7, with D perhaps matching TRBD1 (6 bases). Trimming shortened V by 10 bases and J by 0 bases, and 19 bases separated the two germline ends. The CDR3 covers 15 residues. Germline V gene data show CDR1 as MNHEY and CDR2 as SVGAGI. This chain's CDR3 is CANIQGSRLSYEQYF. In DNA form, the CDR3 reads TGTGCCAACATACAGGGTAGCAGGCTCTCCTACGAGCAGTACTTC.

The chain couples TRBV7-9 to TRBJ2-5; 8 nucleotides line up with TRBD2. V shed 0 bases and J 5 bases; nucleotides not matched to a gene: 5. The germline CDR1 and CDR2 sequences are SEHNR and FQNEAQ (reference sequence). CDR3 size: 15 residues. CDR3 region: CASSLAAGGGETQYF. CDR3 DNA: TGTGCCAGCAGCTTAGCGGCGGGAGGAGGGGAGACCCAGTACTTC.

The J gene is TRBJ1-2, the V gene TRBV19; no definite D call. Looked up from germline, CDR1 is LNHDA and CDR2 is SQIVND (reference sequence). Deletions cut 5 bases from V and 2 bases from J, with 12 bases between. The CDR3 extends over 14 amino acids. For the CDR3, the DNA is TGTGCCAGTAGTCCGGATCGATGGAACTATGGCTACACCTTC. Translated: CASSPDRWNYGYTF.

The J gene is TRBJ1-1, the V gene TRBV19, with unresolved D. Per the germline V gene, CDR1 is LNHDA and CDR2 is SQIVND (reference sequence). Trimming removed 3 bases at V and 6 bases at J, with 20 bases between. The CDR3 is made up of 16 amino acids. The chain's CDR3 is CASSIHPGRSKAEAFF. The CDR3 DNA reads as TGTGCCAGTAGTATCCATCCGGGTCGATCGAAGGCTGAAGCTTTCTTT.

V is TRBV2 and J is TRBJ1-5, with no clear D. This CDR3 comprises 14 residues. Germline V gene sequence: CDR1 SNHLY, CDR2 FYNNEI. Trimming left V 6 bases short and J 0 bases short, with 9 bases between. This chain's CDR3 is CASSGYNSNQPQHF. CDR3 bases: TGTGCCAGCAGCGGATATAATAGCAATCAGCCCCAGCATTTT.

V and J are TRBV6-5 and TRBJ2-7, with D unresolved. The germline gives CDR1 MNHEY, CDR2 SVGAGI. The CDR3 sequence is 15 residues long. Between the trimmed V and J ends, which lost 0 bases and 3 bases, there was a span of 12 bases. CDR3 DNA sequence: TGTGCCAGCAGTTACTCAGGCAGGCCTAACTACGAGCAGTACTTC. This gives the protein CASSYSGRPNYEQYF.

The chain uses TRBV11-2 and TRBJ1-5, with D unclear. Germline V gene data show CDR1 as SGHAT and CDR2 as FQNNGV. The CDR3 has 18 residues. V was clipped by 4 bases and J by 0 bases, with 19 bases between them. The CDR3 here is CASSYSIGVLDSNQPQHF. The CDR3, as DNA: TGTGCCAGCAGCTATAGCATTGGGGTCTTAGATAGCAATCAGCCCCAGCATTTT.

CDR3 nucleotide sequence: TGTGCCAGCAGCCAGGAGCGGCTAGCGGGGGCTGGGGCCAACGTCCTGACTTTC. Its protein product is CASSQERLAGAGANVLTF. This chain connects TRBV3-1 (or the pseudogene TRBV3-2) to TRBJ2-6; 10 nucleotides agree with TRBD2. With 3 bases clipped from V and 2 bases from J, the junction kept 7 bases outside the gene matches. Germline V gene lookup returns CDR1 LGHDT and CDR2 YNNKEL (reference sequence). The CDR3 has 18 amino acids.

This chain uses TRBV19 with TRBJ2-3; unclear D gene. The V and J ends lost 1 base and 8 bases respectively, with 13 bases between them. Germline assignment: CDR1 LNHDA and CDR2 SQIVND (reference sequence). The CDR3 spans 14 residues. The CDR3 reads CASSIAPYARTQYF. In DNA, the CDR3 is TGTGCCAGTAGTATAGCCCCCTATGCCCGTACGCAGTATTTT.

The chain is built from TRBV7-2 and TRBJ1-2; 8 bases are a match to TRBD1. The CDR3 is 15 amino acids. V was pared by 0 bases and J by 3 bases, with 3 bases of the junction left unmatched. Germline V gene lookup returns CDR1 SGHTA and CDR2 FQGNSA. CDR3 region: CASSLATGGHYGYTF. Written as DNA, the CDR3 is TGTGCCAGCAGCTTAGCAACAGGGGGGCACTATGGCTACACCTTC.

The J gene is TRBJ2-7, the V gene TRBV11-1; D uncertain. There are 15 residues in the CDR3. V was cut by 2 bases and J by 6 bases, with 17 bases left in between. Germline V CDR1 and CDR2: SGHAT, FQDESV (reference sequence). The CDR3 DNA follows: TGTGCCAGCAGCTTACTGCGCAAAAAGGGCCTCGAGCAGTACTTC. The encoded protein is CASSLLRKKGLEQYF.

V is TRBV12-3 or TRBV12-4 and J is TRBJ2-7; D gene ambiguous. V was trimmed by 1 base and J by 6 bases, leaving 10 bases between them. The CDR3 is 13 residues long. The DNA of the CDR3 is TGTGCCAGCAGTTTAGAGTCTAGGTTCGAGCAGTACTTC. It encodes CASSLESRFEQYF.

As for this clone: One end of the junction does not line up with germline, which may come from a read error. V is TRBV7-9 and J is TRBJ1-3; D is undetermined. The CDR3 is made up of 14 amino acids. Germline lookup yields CDR1 SEHNR and CDR2 FQNEAQ (reference sequence). CDR3 residues: CASSLAPSGNTIYF. The CDR3 DNA sequence: TGTGCCAGCAGTTTAGCCCCTTCTGGAAACACCATATATTTT.

This sequence joins TRBV11-2 and TRBJ1-4, with 9 positions matching TRBD1. The trim removed 5 bases at V and 5 bases at J, leaving 3 bases unmatched. This CDR3 is 14 amino acids long. Germline CDR1 SGHAT, CDR2 FQNNGV. This chain's CDR3 is CASSVGQGNEKLFF. The CDR3 region has the DNA TGTGCCAGCAGCGTAGGACAGGGGAATGAAAAACTGTTTTTT.

This chain links TRBV25-1 with TRBJ1-1, with D unclear. The CDR3 sequence is 15 residues long. Germline CDR1 is MGHDK and CDR2 is SYGVNS. Trimming pared 7 bases from V and 1 base from J, leaving 16 bases between. CDR3 amino acids: CASTPPGSANTEAFF. DNA for the CDR3: TGTGCCAGCACCCCTCCGGGTTCAGCGAACACTGAAGCTTTCTTT.

The chain links TRBV5-6 to TRBJ1-5; 8 bases match TRBD1. Germline assignment: CDR1 SGHDT and CDR2 YYEEEE. The CDR3 sequence is 16 residues long. V was pared by 2 bases and J by 0 bases, with 4 bases of the junction left unmatched. This CDR3 reads CASSLQGDNSNQPQHF. The CDR3 DNA reads as TGTGCCAGCAGCTTACAGGGGGATAATAGCAATCAGCCCCAGCATTTT.

The V call is TRBV19, the J call TRBJ1-1; 8 bases fit TRBD1. Germline CDR1 reads LNHDA; CDR2 reads SQIVND (reference sequence). The CDR3 contains 17 residues. With 4 bases clipped from V and 5 bases from J, the junction kept 15 bases outside the gene matches. In DNA form, the CDR3 reads TGTGCCAGTAGTACTAGCCGAGCAGGGGGCAGTAGGACTGAAGCTTTCTTT. It codes for CASSTSRAGGSRTEAFF.

This chain connects TRBV19 to TRBJ1-2; no clear D gene. Trimming removed 1 base at V and 3 bases at J, with 12 bases between. The CDR3 sequence is 15 residues long. Germline CDR1 reads LNHDA; CDR2 reads SQIVND (reference sequence). CDR3 residues: CASSIVNSADYGYTF. The CDR3 bases are TGTGCCAGTAGTATAGTGAACTCGGCAGACTATGGCTACACCTTC.

The CDR3 sequence is CASSEDRGAEAFF. CDR3 DNA sequence: TGTGCCAGCAGTGAAGATAGAGGGGCTGAAGCTTTCTTT. The J gene is TRBJ1-1, the V gene TRBV6-1; a weak D match, TRBD1 (5 bases). The germline V and J ends were trimmed by 1 base and 6 bases, with 9 bases remaining between them. Germline-derived CDR1 and CDR2 are MNHNS and SASEGT. This CDR3 region has 13 residues.

V gene TRBV9 combines with J gene TRBJ1-5; tentatively, D is TRBD1 (5 bases). This CDR3 has 15 residues. The V gene lost 0 bases and the J gene lost 0 bases, with 7 bases spanning the gap. Germline assignment: CDR1 SGDLS and CDR2 YYNGEE. The CDR3 sequence is CASSVAQDSNQPQHF. CDR3 nucleotides: TGTGCCAGCAGCGTAGCACAGGATAGCAATCAGCCCCAGCATTTT.